These 18 T cell receptor beta chains share one sample of origin, sequenced in a study of high-grade serous ovarian cancer treatment subgroups. Tumor tissue was taken before any definitive surgery or chemotherapy was given. Measured with immunoSEQ multiplex PCR; TCRdb has only the in-frame clones, and not every one. The repertoire holds approximately 40,000 clones, 79% seen once, with around 3.3% in the top ten. The sequenced material came from tumor tissue. These receptor sequences come from a human donor with high-grade serous ovarian cancer.

This clone was detected only a few times. The chain couples TRBV18 to TRBJ2-2, with D perhaps TRBD1 (6 bases). Trimming stripped 3 bases from V and 5 bases from J, with 13 bases between. The CDR3 contains 15 residues. Per the germline V gene, CDR1 is KGHSH and CDR2 is LQKENI. The CDR3 loop reads CASSPTQGKTGELFF. In DNA form, the CDR3 reads TGTGCCAGCTCACCGACACAGGGAAAGACCGGGGAGCTGTTTTTT.

In this sample, this clone turned up once. This chain uses TRBV5-5 with TRBJ1-3; no firm D call. Trimming pared 4 bases from V and 0 bases from J, leaving 20 bases between. Germline CDR1 reads SGHKS; CDR2 reads YYEKEE (reference sequence). CDR3 length: 18 residues. As DNA, the CDR3 is TGTGCCAGCAGCCCTAAGGCGGACCCGCGAAGCTCTGGAAACACCATATATTTT. It codes for CASSPKADPRSSGNTIYF.

This clone was seen once. The sample holds other DNA sequences that translate to the same CDR3. The rearrangement uses TRBV30 and TRBJ2-7; TRBD1 is a possible D gene (6 bases). V lost 3 bases and J 6 bases, leaving 9 bases between the germline ends. Germline V gene sequence: CDR1 GTSNPN, CDR2 SVGIG (reference sequence). This CDR3 is 11 amino acids long. The CDR3 DNA sequence: TGTGCCTGGAGCCGACAGGCCGAGCAGTACTTC. It specifies CAWSRQAEQYF.

The rearrangement joins TRBV4-1 to TRBJ2-1, with D perhaps TRBD1 or TRBD2 (5 bases each). The CDR3 sequence is 17 residues long. Trimming cost V 1 base and J 0 bases, with 13 bases left between them. The germline V gene encodes CDR1 MGHRA and CDR2 YSYEKL. The CDR3 reads CASSQGGTVSSYNEQFF. The CDR3 DNA reads as TGCGCCAGCAGCCAAGGGGGGACGGTCAGCTCCTACAATGAGCAGTTCTTC.

This chain uses TRBV20-1 with TRBJ2-1; D remains unclear. V was pared by 5 bases and J by 4 bases, with 6 bases between. Germline V gives CDR1 DFQATT, CDR2 SNEGSKA (reference sequence). The CDR3 is 11 amino acids. CDR3 nucleotide sequence: TGCAGTGCTGGCCCTTACAATGAGCAGTTCTTC. It is translated as CSAGPYNEQFF.

The chain has TRBV19 and TRBJ1-5; D unresolved. CDR1 is LNHDA and CDR2 is SQIVND in the germline V gene (reference sequence). The V and J ends lost 2 bases and 6 bases respectively, with 14 bases between them. The CDR3 totals 15 residues. The CDR3 loop is CASSIPGGPSQPQHF. Written as DNA, the CDR3 is TGTGCCAGTAGTATACCGGGCGGCCCGAGTCAGCCCCAGCATTTT.

The chain recombines TRBV28 with TRBJ1-1; the D gene is possibly TRBD1 (5 bases). The CDR3 consists of 11 residues. Germline V gene lookup returns CDR1 MDHEN and CDR2 SYDVKM. Trimming removed 7 bases at V and 11 bases at J, with 14 bases between. CDR3 loop: CASTPGGWAFF. In DNA, the CDR3 is TGTGCCAGCACCCCCGGGGGATGGGCTTTCTTT.

V usage is TRBV4-1 and J usage is TRBJ1-4; D is ambiguous. CDR1 is MGHRA and CDR2 is YSYEKL in the germline V gene. The CDR3 runs 13 residues. V was cut by 4 bases and J by 7 bases, with 10 bases left in between. The DNA of the CDR3 is TGCGCCAGCAGCCTCCTAGACTCTGAAAAACTGTTTTTT. Amino acids: CASSLLDSEKLFF.

V and J are TRBV19 and TRBJ2-6; D gene uncertain. Germline CDR1 LNHDA, CDR2 SQIVND (reference sequence). Trimming removed 5 bases from V and 1 base from J, with 12 bases in between. The CDR3 sequence is 16 residues long. The CDR3 here is CASSLGQISGANVLTF. The CDR3 nucleotides are TGTGCCAGTAGTCTTGGTCAGATATCTGGGGCCAACGTCCTGACTTTC.

The chain combines TRBV7-9 with TRBJ2-7; 8 bases are shared with TRBD1. Germline CDR1 is SEHNR and CDR2 is FQNEAQ (reference sequence). V was clipped by 7 bases and J by 4 bases; unmatched bases: 9. This CDR3 has 14 residues. The CDR3 reads CASNRDRGEYEQYF. CDR3 DNA: TGTGCCAGCAACCGTGACAGGGGCGAGTACGAGCAGTACTTC.

V is TRBV5-5 and J is TRBJ1-4; D gene unclear. Deletions cut 4 bases from V and 6 bases from J, with 13 bases between. This CDR3 has 14 residues. Per germline, CDR1 SGHKS and CDR2 YYEKEE (reference sequence). CDR3 in DNA: TGTGCCAGCAGCCTACCCATATTGGATGAAAAACTGTTTTTT. This gives the protein CASSLPILDEKLFF.

The chain employs TRBV30 and TRBJ2-5; perhaps TRBD1 as D (6 bases). This CDR3 is built from 19 residues. CDR1 is GTSNPN, CDR2 SVGIG, per germline (reference sequence). V was cut by 0 bases and J by 1 base, with 24 bases left in between. This CDR3 reads CAWSVLGGPRVPPQETQYF. The CDR3 DNA is TGTGCCTGGAGTGTACTAGGGGGTCCTAGAGTTCCGCCCCAAGAGACCCAGTACTTC.

V is TRBV7-2 and J is TRBJ1-3; D not certain. The CDR3 is 12 amino acids. Trimming removed 2 bases at V and 6 bases at J, with 5 bases between. Germline V gene lookup returns CDR1 SGHTA and CDR2 FQGNSA. Here the CDR3 reads CASSLTTNTIYF. CDR3 DNA: TGTGCCAGCAGCTTAACGACAAACACCATATATTTT. The entire variable domain, with the rest obtained from reference TRBV7-2 and TRBJ1-3, is as follows: GAGVSQSPSNKVTEKGKDVELRCDPISGHTALYWYRQSLGQGLEFLIYFQGNSAPDKSGLPSDRFSAERTGGSVSTLTIQRTQQEDSAVYLCASSLTTNTIYFGEGSWLTVV.

The chain has TRBV7-2 and TRBJ2-3; 13 positions match TRBD2. CDR3 length equals 17 residues. The J segment lost 2 bases and the V segment lost 5 bases, leaving 7 bases of the junction unmatched. Germline V gene lookup returns CDR1 SGHTA and CDR2 FQGNSA. The CDR3 sequence is CASSPGTSGTLTDTQYF. Written as DNA, the CDR3 is TGTGCCAGCAGCCCGGGGACTAGCGGGACCCTCACAGATACGCAGTATTTT.

This chain links TRBV6-6 with TRBJ2-7; the match to TRBD2 covers 9 bases. This CDR3 comprises 14 residues. Germline CDR1 and CDR2: MNHNY and SVGAGI (reference sequence). The J segment lost 2 bases and the V segment lost 2 bases, leaving 1 base of the junction unmatched. CDR3 amino acids: CASSYGGRAYEQYF. The DNA of the CDR3 is TGTGCCAGCAGTTACGGCGGGAGGGCCTACGAGCAGTACTTC.

Only a few counts were recorded for this clone. The chain is built from TRBV9 and TRBJ2-5, with 7 bases identical to TRBD1. The J call may be faulty, since TRBJ2-7 better matches the DNA end. This CDR3 spans 16 amino acids. The germline CDR1 and CDR2 sequences are SGDLS and YYNGEE. DNA for the CDR3: TGTGCCAGCAGCGGAGGGGGCAGGGGTTACTCCTACGAGCAGTACTTC. Translating gives CASSGGGRGYSYEQYF.

The V gene is TRBV5-1, the J gene TRBJ2-5; 10 nucleotides align to TRBD2. From germline, CDR1 is SGHRS and CDR2 YFSETQ. With V trimmed by 9 bases and J by 2 bases, 16 bases remained unmatched. There are 17 residues in the CDR3. CDR3 in DNA: TGCGCCACTCACTCTGGGGCTAGCGGGAGTCATCAAGAGACCCAGTACTTC. Its translation: CATHSGASGSHQETQYF.

This chain connects TRBV5-1 to TRBJ2-3; D tentatively fits TRBD1 or TRBD2 (6 bases each). The CDR3 has 15 amino acids. The V end was cut by 2 bases, the J end by 0 bases, with 10 bases between. Germline lookup yields CDR1 SGHRS and CDR2 YFSETQ. CDR3 residues: CASSFGGLSTDTQYF. The CDR3 nucleotides are TGCGCCAGCAGCTTCGGGGGCCTAAGCACAGATACGCAGTATTTT.